Each of the 32 T cell receptor beta chains below was sequenced from the same sample in a study of blood T cell repertoires in COVID-19. The assay was immunoSEQ multiplex PCR, and TCRdb's table has in-frame clones only and misses some. This repertoire shows roughly 120,000 clones, around 86% found once; its top ten account for about a tenth. The sample was peripheral blood. These receptors were collected from a man older than 75 with acute or convalescent COVID-19.

In its sample, this clone was seen a few times. The CDR3: CATSPSSRTAATYNEQFF. The CDR3 nucleotides are TGTGCCACCAGTCCGAGCTCACGGACAGCGGCTACCTACAATGAGCAGTTCTTC. The rearrangement links TRBV24-1 to TRBJ2-1; maybe TRBD1 (6 bases). The CDR3 has 18 amino acids. Germline V gives CDR1 KGHDR, CDR2 SFDVKD. V lost 6 bases, J lost 2 bases, and 22 bases lay in between.

The chain uses TRBV29-1 and TRBJ2-3; 7 positions agree with TRBD1. Unmatched junction bases numbered 5, after V lost 8 bases and J lost 0 bases. The CDR3 consists of 13 residues. The V gene's germline CDR1 is SQVTM and CDR2 ANQGSEA. The CDR3 loop is CSSTGQSTDTQYF. The CDR3 coding sequence is TGCAGCTCAACGGGACAGAGCACAGATACGCAGTATTTT.

The J gene is TRBJ1-6, the V gene TRBV5-1, with D hard to call. The CDR3 has 14 residues. V lost 0 bases, J lost 14 bases, and 15 bases lay in between. CDR1 is SGHRS and CDR2 is YFSETQ in the germline V gene. The CDR3 DNA is TGCGCCAGCAGCTTGGACAGCCTAAACGTGGCCCTCCACTTT. This gives the protein CASSLDSLNVALHF.

This clone was found once. V and J are TRBV5-1 and TRBJ2-7; tentatively, D is TRBD2 (5 bases). This CDR3 region has 15 residues. Trimming took off 1 base at V and 2 bases at J, with 13 bases between the two ends. The germline V gene has CDR1 SGHRS and CDR2 YFSETQ. CDR3 DNA sequence: TGCGCCAGCAGCTTGAATGTCGGGGAGACCTACGAGCAGTACTTC. Protein product: CASSLNVGETYEQYF. The whole variable domain, filled in from reference TRBV5-1 and TRBJ2-7, reads KAGVTQTPRYLIKTRGQQVTLSCSPISGHRSVSWYQQTPGQGLQFLFEYFSETQRNKGNFPGRFSGRQFSNSRSEMNVSTLELGDSALYLCASSLNVGETYEQYFGPGTRLTVT.

This clone has only a few counts. The rearrangement links TRBV5-5 to TRBJ2-7, with D uncertain. Trimming stripped 0 bases from V and 2 bases from J, with 6 bases between. From germline, CDR1 is SGHKS and CDR2 YYEKEE (reference sequence). This CDR3 is 13 amino acids long. CDR3 DNA sequence: TGTGCCAGCAGCTTGGACAGACCCTACGAGCAGTACTTC. Translated: CASSLDRPYEQYF.

This clone was counted once. The chain uses TRBV9 and TRBJ2-3, with TRBD1 matching over 9 bases. CDR1 is SGDLS, CDR2 YYNGEE, per germline. This CDR3 region has 17 residues. The ends lost 1 base at V and 4 bases at J; junction bases unmatched: 10. CDR3 amino acids: CASSVWGTGRLADTQYF. The CDR3 nucleotides read TGTGCCAGCAGCGTATGGGGGACAGGGCGGTTGGCAGATACGCAGTATTTT.

V is TRBV14 and J is TRBJ1-2; tentatively, D is TRBD1 (6 bases). V lost 0 bases and J 2 bases, leaving 10 bases between the germline ends. Germline V lookup: CDR1 SGHDN, CDR2 FVKESK. CDR3 length equals 15 residues. DNA of the CDR3: TGTGCCAGCAGCCAAGATACAGGGCGGAACTATGGCTACACCTTC. This encodes CASSQDTGRNYGYTF.

This sequence joins TRBV5-5 and TRBJ2-5; weak D call: TRBD2 (5 bases). Germline V gene lookup returns CDR1 SGHKS and CDR2 YYEKEE (reference sequence). Trimming left V 0 bases short and J 5 bases short, with 17 bases between. This CDR3 contains 16 residues. The CDR3: CASSLDGSGSKETQYF. The DNA of the CDR3 is TGTGCCAGCAGCTTGGATGGGTCGGGGAGTAAGGAGACCCAGTACTTC. The full variable domain, with the rest looked up from reference TRBV5-5 and TRBJ2-5, is DAGVTQSPTHLIKTRGQQVTLRCSPISGHKSVSWYQQVLGQGPQFIFQYYEKEERGRGNFPDRFSARQFPNYSSELNVNALLLGDSALYLCASSLDGSGSKETQYFGPGTRLLVL.

Only one count was recorded for this clone. Germline and junction disagree at one end, which may indicate a read error. This chain uses TRBV7-9 with TRBJ1-3, with a tentative D call TRBD1 (5 bases). This CDR3 has 13 amino acids. CDR1 is SEHNR and CDR2 is FQNEAQ in the germline V gene (reference sequence). The CDR3 sequence: CASTTVDGADGNF. The CDR3 DNA sequence: TGTGCCAGCACCACTGTAGATGGGGCGGACGGAAATTTT.

The rearrangement uses TRBV29-1 and TRBJ2-1; 10 bases align to TRBD2. The CDR3 sequence is 14 residues long. Germline CDR1 SQVTM, CDR2 ANQGSEA. The ends lost 4 bases at V and 8 bases at J; junction bases unmatched: 8. The CDR3 sequence: CSVAQASGGDEQFF. The CDR3 bases are TGCAGCGTTGCTCAGGCTAGCGGGGGTGATGAGCAGTTCTTC.

This chain connects TRBV2 to TRBJ1-4, with D possibly TRBD1 on 5 matching bases. Germline loops: CDR1 SNHLY, CDR2 FYNNEI. V dropped 8 bases and J dropped 3 bases, with 10 bases sitting between them. There are 13 residues in the CDR3. The CDR3 bases are TGTGCCAGCGAGGAGGGGCCTAATGAAAAACTGTTTTTT. This sequence encodes CASEEGPNEKLFF.

The chain uses TRBV27 and TRBJ2-3, with 8 nucleotides matching TRBD2. The V segment lost 1 base and the J segment 4 bases; nucleotides outside the gene matches: 4. This CDR3 has 15 amino acids. Per germline, CDR1 MNHEY and CDR2 SMNVEV (reference sequence). The DNA of the CDR3 is TGTGCCAGCAGTTTATTGCGGGGGGTGGCAGATACGCAGTATTTT. Encoded protein: CASSLLRGVADTQYF.

This clone appeared a few times. The chain uses TRBV7-8 and TRBJ2-1, with 11 positions matching TRBD2. Trimming at V came to 1 base and at J to 7 bases, leaving 3 bases not matched to a gene. Germline CDR1 is SGHVS and CDR2 is FQNEAQ. CDR3 length: 15 residues. The CDR3 DNA sequence: TGTGCCAGCAGCTTAGAACTAGCGGGAGATAATGAGCAGTTCTTC. Its protein is CASSLELAGDNEQFF.

This clone was observed a handful of times. This chain uses TRBV12-3 or TRBV12-4 with TRBJ1-2; 7 bases fit TRBD1. With 4 bases clipped from V and 4 bases from J, the junction kept 3 bases outside the gene matches. The CDR3 is 13 amino acids. The CDR3 sequence is CASSSGQVYGYTF. CDR3 coding DNA: TGTGCCAGCAGTTCAGGACAGGTCTATGGCTACACCTTC.

This rearrangement joins TRBV13 to TRBJ2-7; TRBD1 matches at 8 bases. V lost 0 bases and J lost 5; bases outside the gene matches: 6. The CDR3 loop spans 15 amino acids. Germline V CDR1 and CDR2: PRHDT, FYEKMQ (reference sequence). The CDR3 sequence is CASSLGGQAVHEQYF. In nucleotides, the CDR3 is TGTGCCAGCAGCTTAGGGGGACAGGCTGTCCACGAGCAGTACTTC.

The CDR3 sequence is CATSRHGTVDSNQPQHF. The CDR3 nucleotides read TGTGCCACCAGCAGACACGGGACAGTCGATAGCAATCAGCCCCAGCATTTT. The J gene is TRBJ1-5, the V gene TRBV15, with TRBD1 identical over 7 bases. The CDR3 is 17 amino acids. After removal of 2 bases from V and 0 bases from J, the junction contained 7 bases not matched to a gene. CDR1 LNHNV and CDR2 YYDKDF come from the germline V gene (reference sequence). The full variable domain, completed using reference TRBV15 and TRBJ1-5, is DAMVIQNPRYQVTQFGKPVTLSCSQTLNHNVMYWYQQKSSQAPKLLFHYYDKDFNNEADTPDNFQSRRPNTSFCFLDIRSPGLGDTAMYLCATSRHGTVDSNQPQHFGDGTRLSIL.

This clone occurred a few times. This chain links TRBV7-3 with TRBJ1-6; TRBD1 matches at 7 bases. Germline V gene sequence: CDR1 SGHTA, CDR2 FQGTGA. Losses at the gene ends were 4 bases for V and 7 bases for J; bases not matched to a gene: 4. The CDR3 totals 14 residues. As DNA, the CDR3 is TGTGCCAGCAGCTCGACAGGGAAGAATTCACCCCTCCACTTT. Translation gives CASSSTGKNSPLHF.

J is TRBJ2-3 and V is TRBV7-2, with D possibly TRBD2 on 5 matching bases. Germline V gene data show CDR1 as SGHTA and CDR2 as FQGNSA. Trimming took 0 bases from V and 0 from J, leaving 10 bases between them. The CDR3 is 16 amino acids. The CDR3 DNA follows: TGTGCCAGCAGCTTAGCGCCGGGGAGTAGCACAGATACGCAGTATTTT. Protein: CASSLAPGSSTDTQYF.

This chain joins TRBV10-1 and TRBJ2-1; TRBD1 is a possible D gene (6 bases). V dropped 5 bases and J dropped 5 bases, with 19 bases sitting between them. The CDR3 has 16 amino acids. Germline V gene data show CDR1 as WNHNN and CDR2 as SYGVQD (reference sequence). In nucleotides, the CDR3 is TGCGCCAGCAGTTTTGGACAGCCTGGGGGAAACAATGAGCAGTTCTTC. Protein sequence: CASSFGQPGGNNEQFF.

The chain joins TRBV3-1 (or the pseudogene TRBV3-2) to TRBJ1-5; the D is unclear. This CDR3 region has 14 residues. In germline, CDR1 is LGHDT, CDR2 YNNKEL (reference sequence). The V end lost 7 bases, the J end lost 0 bases, and 10 bases lay between the germline ends. CDR3 nucleotide sequence: TGTGCCAGCACCGCGGGTCCTAGCAATCAGCCCCAGCATTTT. It yields the protein CASTAGPSNQPQHF.

The rearrangement joins TRBV10-3 to TRBJ2-5; D may be TRBD1 (5 bases). CDR3 length: 13 amino acids. Trimming pared 5 bases from V and 2 bases from J, leaving 9 bases between. The V gene's germline CDR1 is ENHRY and CDR2 SYGVKD. The CDR3: CAISSQGQETQYF. In DNA, the CDR3 is TGTGCCATCAGTTCCCAGGGTCAAGAGACCCAGTACTTC.

The chain joins TRBV5-1 to TRBJ2-7; D is uncertain. The CDR3 extends over 13 amino acids. Per germline, CDR1 SGHRS and CDR2 YFSETQ. The V and J ends lost 0 bases and 4 bases respectively, with 8 bases between them. CDR3 amino acids: CASSLASLYEQYF. CDR3 nucleotide sequence: TGCGCCAGCAGCTTGGCCTCTCTTTACGAGCAGTACTTC.

This clone was seen only once. This sequence joins TRBV7-9 and TRBJ1-6; D is undetermined. The CDR3 is made up of 14 amino acids. Trimming removed 5 bases from V and 5 bases from J, with 10 bases in between. Germline V lookup: CDR1 SEHNR, CDR2 FQNEAQ (reference sequence). The CDR3 DNA reads as TGTGCCAGCAGCCCCGCGGGAAATAATTCACCCCTCCACTTT. It yields the protein CASSPAGNNSPLHF. Full variable domain (remainder filled in from reference TRBV7-9 and TRBJ1-6): DTGVSQNPRHKITKRGQNVTFRCDPISEHNRLYWYRQTLGQGPEFLTYFQNEAQLEKSRLLSDRFSAERPKGSFSTLEIQRTEQGDSAMYLCASSPAGNNSPLHFGNGTRLTVT.

The J gene is TRBJ2-3, the V gene TRBV7-8; D uncertain. Germline CDR1 is SGHVS and CDR2 is FQNEAQ. This CDR3 spans 17 amino acids. Trimming pared 0 bases from V and 4 bases from J, leaving 17 bases between. In nucleotides, the CDR3 is TGTGCCAGCAGCTTAGCCAGCGCGTCCCGACGACCAGATACGCAGTATTTT. Translated, it gives CASSLASASRRPDTQYF.

The chain recombines TRBV5-8 with TRBJ1-6, with 7 bases aligning to TRBD1. In germline, CDR1 is SGHTS, CDR2 YDEGEE. V gave up 5 bases and J gave up 8 bases; unmatched junction bases: 7. The CDR3 has 14 residues. CDR3 sequence reads: CASRRTGQDSPLHF. CDR3 in DNA: TGTGCCAGCAGGCGGACAGGACAGGATTCACCCCTCCACTTT.

The chain combines TRBV12-5 with TRBJ2-3, with a tentative D call TRBD2 (5 bases). Germline V gene lookup returns CDR1 LGHNT and CDR2 FRNRAP. V lost 4 bases and J lost 4, with 18 bases in between. This CDR3 comprises 16 residues. The CDR3 nucleotides are TGTGCTAGTGGTTCCGGACTGTACTCGGGCGCAGATACGCAGTATTTT. Its translation is CASGSGLYSGADTQYF.

This clone was recorded once. The rearrangement uses TRBV25-1 and TRBJ1-1; possibly TRBD1 for D (5 bases). The germline V and J ends were trimmed by 1 base and 1 base, with 7 bases remaining between them. The germline V gene has CDR1 MGHDK and CDR2 SYGVNS. The CDR3 is made up of 14 amino acids. In nucleotides, the CDR3 is TGTGCCAGCAGTGAATCTGGACAGAACACTGAAGCTTTCTTT. This translates into CASSESGQNTEAFF.

This clone was observed once. The DNA of the CDR3 is TGTGCCAGCAGCGATAGTCAGGTGGTTTCAGATACGCAGTATTTT. Translated, it gives CASSDSQVVSDTQYF. This chain uses TRBV11-2 with TRBJ2-3; D gene unclear. Germline lookup yields CDR1 SGHAT and CDR2 FQNNGV. CDR3 length: 15 residues. The V and J ends lost 5 bases and 4 bases respectively, with 16 bases between them.

The chain links TRBV29-1 to TRBJ2-1; the match to TRBD2 covers 9 bases. The CDR3 has 11 amino acids. CDR1 and CDR2 (germline): SQVTM, ANQGSEA. Losses at the gene ends were 8 bases for V and 10 bases for J; bases not matched to a gene: 6. The CDR3 nucleotides read TGCAGCTTTAGCGGGAGTGACGAGCAGTTCTTC. This codes for CSFSGSDEQFF.

The chain joins TRBV24-1 to TRBJ2-2; D possibly corresponds to TRBD2 (6 bases). The V end lost 0 bases, the J end lost 4 bases, and 8 bases lay between the germline ends. Germline V gives CDR1 KGHDR, CDR2 SFDVKD. The CDR3 sequence is 15 residues long. Written as DNA, the CDR3 is TGTGCCACCAGTGATTTGCGGGGAGGCACCGGGGAGCTGTTTTTT. Its protein product is CATSDLRGGTGELFF.

Only a few counts were recorded for this clone. The chain employs TRBV5-8 and TRBJ2-7; unclear D gene. CDR3 size: 13 residues. Germline CDR1 SGHTS, CDR2 YDEGEE. Trimming took off 1 base at V and 0 bases at J, with 5 bases between the two ends. CDR3: CASSLYSSYEQYF. In nucleotides, the CDR3 is TGTGCCAGCAGCTTGTACAGCTCCTACGAGCAGTACTTC. Combining the CDR3 with reference TRBV5-8 and TRBJ2-7 gives the whole variable domain EAGVTQSPTHLIKTRGQQATLRCSPISGHTSVYWYQQALGLGLQFLLWYDEGEERNRGNFPPRFSGRQFPNYSSELNVNALELEDSALYLCASSLYSSYEQYFGPGTRLTVT.

V usage is TRBV19 and J usage is TRBJ1-2, with 8 bases identical to TRBD1. Germline values: CDR1 LNHDA, CDR2 SQIVND (reference sequence). The J segment lost 4 bases and the V segment lost 1 base, leaving 5 bases of the junction unmatched. The CDR3 has 15 residues. CDR3 bases: TGTGCCAGTAGTATAGGCCCAGGGGGCGTCTATGGCTACACCTTC. Protein sequence: CASSIGPGGVYGYTF.